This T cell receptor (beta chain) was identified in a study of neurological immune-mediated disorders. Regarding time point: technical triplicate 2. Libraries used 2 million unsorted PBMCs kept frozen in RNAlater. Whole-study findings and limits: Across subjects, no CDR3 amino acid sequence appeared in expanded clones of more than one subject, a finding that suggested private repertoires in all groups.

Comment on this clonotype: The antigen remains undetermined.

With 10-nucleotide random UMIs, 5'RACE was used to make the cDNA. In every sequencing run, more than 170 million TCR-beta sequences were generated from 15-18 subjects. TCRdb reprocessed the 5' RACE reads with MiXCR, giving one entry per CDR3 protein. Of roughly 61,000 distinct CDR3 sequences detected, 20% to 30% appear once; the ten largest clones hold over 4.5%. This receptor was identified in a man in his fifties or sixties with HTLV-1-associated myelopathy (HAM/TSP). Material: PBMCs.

CDR3 DNA sequence: TGTGCCAGTAGACTAGCGGGAGGGCCATACAATGAGCAGTTCTTC. Encoded protein: CASRLAGGPYNEQFF. The V call is TRBV19, the J call TRBJ2-1; 13 positions match TRBD2. The CDR3 contains 15 residues. Trimming at V came to 6 bases and at J to 4 bases, leaving 3 bases not matched to a gene. Germline V gene data show CDR1 as LNHDA and CDR2 as SQIVND (reference sequence).